This T cell receptor (beta chain) was sequenced during a study of long-term antiretroviral therapy in people with HIV. There are 14 residues in the CDR3. The germline V and J ends were trimmed by 1 base and 1 base, with 8 bases remaining between them. CDR1 is SGHKS and CDR2 is YYEKEE in the germline V gene (reference sequence). Survey-level resolution applied to immunoSEQ assay v3.0. The protocol was immunoSEQ multiplex PCR, while the TCRdb copy is restricted to in-frame clones and leaves out a portion. The table lists about 35,000 clones, over 90% of them singletons. Findings and limits, study-wide: At every time point, clones expanded before ART dominated the repertoire. Diversity remained lower than transplant donor controls, even though it increased after ART. Specimen acquisition occurred between the mid-2000s and the late 2010s, potentially under older ART regimens.

A word on this clone: The target antigen is unknown.

The sequence came from a woman aged 45-59 years with HIV. Sequenced here: unsorted PBMCs, sampled 4.1 years after starting antiretroviral therapy. This sequence joins TRBV5-5 and TRBJ2-5; perhaps TRBD1 as D (5 bases). Here the CDR3 DNA reads TGTGCCAGCAGCTTGACGACAGCCCAAGAGACCCAGTACTTC. Its protein is CASSLTTAQETQYF. The full variable domain, rest sourced from reference TRBV5-5 and TRBJ2-5, is DAGVTQSPTHLIKTRGQQVTLRCSPISGHKSVSWYQQVLGQGPQFIFQYYEKEERGRGNFPDRFSARQFPNYSSELNVNALLLGDSALYLCASSLTTAQETQYFGPGTRLLVL.